The rows below give T cell receptor beta chains drawn from one sample of a study of CD8+ T cells in alopecia areata. Profiled with immunoSEQ multiplex PCR; TCRdb holds only in-frame clones, not every one. The profile shows around 300,000 clones, 60% of them singletons. The input for sequencing was CD4+ T cells sorted from blood, taken around week 52, from a patient treated with tofacitinib. These receptors all stem from a human donor with alopecia areata. CDR3s include the opening cysteine and the closing phenylalanine or tryptophan. A D gene is named only where the DNA matches it firmly. Expanded clones get a size class; other rows say once, few or many, or leave the size out.

CDR3 length	D gene	V gene	J gene	clone size	CDR3 protein	CDR3 DNA
14	NA	TRBV4-3	TRBJ1-1	NA	CASSQETSDTKAFF	TGCGCCAGCAGCCAGGAAACGTCGGACACTAAAGCTTTCTTT
14	NA	TRBV25-1	TRBJ2-7	NA	CASSEAGYSYEQYF	TGTGCCAGCAGCGAGGCAGGGTATTCCTACGAGCAGTACTTC
13	NA	TRBV2	TRBJ2-7	NA	CASSDGVIYEQYF	TGTGCCAGCAGTGACGGGGTTATTTACGAGCAGTACTTC
13	TRBD2	TRBV30	TRBJ2-3	NA	CAWSVTSADTQYF	TGTGCCTGGAGTGTAACTAGCGCTGATACGCAGTATTTT
12	NA	TRBV29-1	TRBJ1-1	NA	CSVVQDRVEAFF	TGCAGCGTTGTCCAGGACCGGGTTGAAGCTTTCTTT
12	TRBD1	TRBV7-8	TRBJ1-1	few	CASSPRTGGAFF	TGTGCCAGCAGCCCGAGGACAGGGGGAGCTTTCTTT
12	NA	TRBV7-2	TRBJ2-3	NA	CASTISADTQYF	TGTGCCAGCACCATTAGTGCAGATACGCAGTATTTT
18	TRBD2	TRBV7-9	TRBJ2-3	NA	CASSPQLAGGRGTDTQYF	TGTGCCAGCAGCCCCCAACTAGCGGGGGGACGGGGCACAGATACGCAGTATTTT
18	TRBD2	TRBV7-8	TRBJ2-2	many	CASSLALAGALNTGELFF	TGTGCCAGCAGCTTAGCGCTAGCGGGGGCCCTGAACACCGGGGAGCTGTTTTTT
13	NA	TRBV29-1	TRBJ1-1	few	CSAAPGQNTEAFF	TGCAGCGCCGCCCCGGGACAGAACACTGAAGCTTTCTTT
14	NA	TRBV5-1	TRBJ1-5	NA	CASSLPPGNQPQHF	TGCGCCAGCAGCCTCCCGCCCGGCAATCAGCCCCAGCATTTT
15	TRBD1	TRBV18	TRBJ2-7	NA	CASSPPGQAPYEQYF	TGTGCCAGCTCACCACCGGGACAGGCTCCCTACGAGCAGTACTTC
12	NA	TRBV19	TRBJ1-2	NA	CASSSAAYGYTF	TGTGCCAGTAGTTCGGCAGCCTATGGCTACACCTTC
17	NA	TRBV5-1	TRBJ1-2	NA	CASSWEPGQRGDYGYTF	TGCGCCAGCAGCTGGGAGCCGGGACAACGAGGGGACTATGGCTACACCTTC
14	NA	TRBV4-3	TRBJ2-5	NA	CASSQDLLQETQYF	TGCGCCAGCAGCCAAGACCTCCTCCAAGAGACCCAGTACTTC
14	TRBD2	TRBV4-2	TRBJ2-7	NA	CASSQLAGPYEQYF	TGTGCCAGCAGCCAACTAGCGGGGCCCTACGAGCAGTACTTC
12	NA	TRBV29-1	TRBJ2-1	NA	CSVAGERREQFF	TGCAGCGTTGCAGGGGAGAGGCGTGAGCAGTTCTTC
13	TRBD1	TRBV29-1	TRBJ1-4	NA	CSVQGATNEKLFF	TGCAGCGTTCAGGGGGCAACTAATGAAAAACTGTTTTTT
16	NA	TRBV4-3	TRBJ2-7	once	CASSQEFRYGEYEQYF	TGCGCCAGCAGCCAAGAATTCCGGTACGGGGAATACGAGCAGTACTTC
15	NA	TRBV18	TRBJ1-4	few	CASSPPGHRNEKLFF	TGTGCCAGCTCACCACCGGGACACCGAAATGAAAAACTGTTTTTT
11	NA	TRBV29-1	TRBJ2-7	NA	CSVGREREQYF	TGCAGCGTTGGACGGGAACGGGAGCAGTACTTC
15	NA	TRBV7-9	TRBJ2-5	NA	CASSSHGGSDETQYF	TGTGCCAGCAGCTCCCACGGGGGCAGTGACGAGACCCAGTACTTC
11	TRBD1	TRBV29-1	TRBJ1-2	NA	CSAETGVGYTF	TGCAGCGCCGAGACAGGGGTCGGCTACACCTTC
12	NA	TRBV2	TRBJ2-3	NA	CASSGPRDTQYF	TGTGCCAGCTCCGGGCCGCGGGATACGCAGTATTTT
14	NA	TRBV5-6	TRBJ1-3	NA	CASSLWHSGNTIYF	TGTGCCAGCAGCTTGTGGCACTCTGGAAACACCATATATTTT
15	TRBD1	TRBV15	TRBJ1-5	NA	CATSLRQGAGQPQHF	TGTGCCACCAGCCTACGACAGGGGGCTGGGCAGCCCCAGCATTTT
12	TRBD1	TRBV29-1	TRBJ2-1	few	CSPGQGLGEQFF	TGCAGCCCAGGACAGGGGCTCGGTGAGCAGTTCTTC
14	TRBD1	TRBV29-1	TRBJ1-4	few	CSGREGQGGEKLFF	TGCAGCGGCCGAGAGGGACAGGGCGGCGAAAAACTGTTTTTT
11	NA	TRBV6-5	TRBJ2-1	NA	CASREDTKQFF	TGTGCCAGCAGGGAGGACACCAAGCAGTTCTTC
13	NA	TRBV18	TRBJ2-4	NA	CASSPLGQNIQYF	TGTGCCAGCTCACCACTGGGACAAAACATTCAGTACTTC
11	TRBD1	TRBV30	TRBJ1-1	few	CAWRQGTEAFF	TGTGCCTGGAGACAGGGGACTGAAGCTTTCTTT